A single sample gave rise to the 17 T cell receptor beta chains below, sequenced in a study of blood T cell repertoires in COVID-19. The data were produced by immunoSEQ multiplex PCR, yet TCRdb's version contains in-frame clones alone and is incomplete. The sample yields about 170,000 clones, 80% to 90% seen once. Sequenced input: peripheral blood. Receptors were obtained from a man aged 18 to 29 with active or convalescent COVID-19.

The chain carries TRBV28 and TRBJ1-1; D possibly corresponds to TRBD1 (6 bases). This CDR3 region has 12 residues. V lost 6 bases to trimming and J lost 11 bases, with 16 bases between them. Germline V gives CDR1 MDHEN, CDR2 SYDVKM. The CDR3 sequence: CASRPPGVAAFF. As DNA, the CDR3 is TGTGCCAGCAGACCACCAGGGGTGGCGGCTTTCTTT.

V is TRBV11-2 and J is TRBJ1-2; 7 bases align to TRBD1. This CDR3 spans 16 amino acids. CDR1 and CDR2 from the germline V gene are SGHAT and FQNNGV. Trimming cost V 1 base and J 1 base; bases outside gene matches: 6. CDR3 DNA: TGTGCCAGCAGCTTAGGAGACAGGGCCGTTAACTATGGCTACACCTTC. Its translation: CASSLGDRAVNYGYTF.

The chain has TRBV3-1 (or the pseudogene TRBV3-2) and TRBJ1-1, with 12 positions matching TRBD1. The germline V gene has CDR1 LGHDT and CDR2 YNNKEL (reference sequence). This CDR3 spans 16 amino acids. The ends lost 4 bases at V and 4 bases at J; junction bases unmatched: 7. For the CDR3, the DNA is TGTGCCAGCAGCCCCCCGGGACAGGGGGCGTTCACTGAAGCTTTCTTT. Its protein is CASSPPGQGAFTEAFF.

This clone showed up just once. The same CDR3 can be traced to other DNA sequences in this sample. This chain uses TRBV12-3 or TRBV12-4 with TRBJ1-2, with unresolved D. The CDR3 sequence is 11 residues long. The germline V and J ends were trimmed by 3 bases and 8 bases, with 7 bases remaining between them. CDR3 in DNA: TGTGCCAGCAGTTTCGGGTACGGCTACACCTTC. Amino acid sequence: CASSFGYGYTF.

The DNA of the CDR3 is TGTGCCAGCAGCTCCTTCTCCTACGAGCAGTACGTC. Protein sequence: CASSSFSYEQYV. This rearrangement joins TRBV5-6 to TRBJ2-7, with D uncertain. This CDR3 is 12 amino acids long. In germline, CDR1 is SGHDT, CDR2 YYEEEE. V dropped 3 bases and J dropped 0 bases, with 4 bases sitting between them.

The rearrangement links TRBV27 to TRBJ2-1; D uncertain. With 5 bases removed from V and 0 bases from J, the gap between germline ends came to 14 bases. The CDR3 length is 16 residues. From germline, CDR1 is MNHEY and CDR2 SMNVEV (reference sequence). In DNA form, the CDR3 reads TGTGCCAGCAGTGCAACAGACGGAAGCTCCTACAATGAGCAGTTCTTC. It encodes CASSATDGSSYNEQFF.

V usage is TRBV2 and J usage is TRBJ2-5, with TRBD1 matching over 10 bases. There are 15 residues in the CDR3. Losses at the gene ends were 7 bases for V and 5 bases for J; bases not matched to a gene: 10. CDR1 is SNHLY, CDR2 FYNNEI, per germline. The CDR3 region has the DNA TGTGCCAGCATCCCTGGGGGACAGGGGAGGGAGACCCAGTACTTC. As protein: CASIPGGQGRETQYF.

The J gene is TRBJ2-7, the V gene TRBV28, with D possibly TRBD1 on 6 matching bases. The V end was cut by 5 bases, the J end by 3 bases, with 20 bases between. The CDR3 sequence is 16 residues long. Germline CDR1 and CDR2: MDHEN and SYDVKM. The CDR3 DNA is TGTGCCAGCAGTCTAGACCGGGACACCAACTTCTACGAGCAGTACTTC. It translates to CASSLDRDTNFYEQYF.

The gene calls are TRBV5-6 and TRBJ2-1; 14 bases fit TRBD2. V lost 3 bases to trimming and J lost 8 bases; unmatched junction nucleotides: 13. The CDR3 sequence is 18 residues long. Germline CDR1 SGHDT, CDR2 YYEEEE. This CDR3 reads CASSSRTAGLAGGYEQFF. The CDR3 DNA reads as TGTGCCAGCAGCTCTCGTACAGCAGGACTAGCGGGGGGCTATGAGCAGTTCTTC.

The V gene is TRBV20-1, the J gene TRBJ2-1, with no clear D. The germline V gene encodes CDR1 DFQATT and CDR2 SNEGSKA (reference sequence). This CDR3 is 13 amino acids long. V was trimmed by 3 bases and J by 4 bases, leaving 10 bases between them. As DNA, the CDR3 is TGCAGTGCTAGTTCCTATTCGTACAATGAGCAGTTCTTC. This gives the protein CSASSYSYNEQFF.

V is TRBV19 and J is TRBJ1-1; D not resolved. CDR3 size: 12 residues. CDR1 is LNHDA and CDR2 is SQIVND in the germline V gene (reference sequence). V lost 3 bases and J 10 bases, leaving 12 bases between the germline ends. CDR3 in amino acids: CASSMWQSGAFF. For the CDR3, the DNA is TGTGCCAGTAGTATGTGGCAGTCGGGAGCTTTCTTT.

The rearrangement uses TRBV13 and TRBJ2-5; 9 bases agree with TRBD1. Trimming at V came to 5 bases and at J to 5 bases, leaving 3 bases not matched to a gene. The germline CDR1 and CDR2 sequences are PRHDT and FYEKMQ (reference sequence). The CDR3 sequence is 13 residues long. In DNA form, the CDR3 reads TGTGCCAGCAGCCACGACAGGGGGGAGACCCAGTACTTC. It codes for CASSHDRGETQYF. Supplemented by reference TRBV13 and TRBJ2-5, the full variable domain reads AAGVIQSPRHLIKEKRETATLKCYPIPRHDTVYWYQQGPGQDPQFLISFYEKMQSDKGSIPDRFSAQQFSDYHSELNMSSLELGDSALYFCASSHDRGETQYFGPGTRLLVL.

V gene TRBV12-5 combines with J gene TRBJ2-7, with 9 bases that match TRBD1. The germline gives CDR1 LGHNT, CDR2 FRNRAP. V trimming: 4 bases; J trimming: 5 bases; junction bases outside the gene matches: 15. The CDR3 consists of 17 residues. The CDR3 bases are TGTGCTAGTGGTTCCTCCCCCGGGACAGGGATCCACGACGAGCAGTACTTC. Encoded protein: CASGSSPGTGIHDEQYF.

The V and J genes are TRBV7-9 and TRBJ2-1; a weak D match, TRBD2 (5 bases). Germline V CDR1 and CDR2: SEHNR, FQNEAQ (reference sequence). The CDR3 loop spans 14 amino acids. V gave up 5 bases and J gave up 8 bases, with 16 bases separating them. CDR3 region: CASSVSLEGHEQFF. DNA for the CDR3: TGTGCCAGCAGCGTTAGCTTAGAGGGTCATGAGCAGTTCTTC.

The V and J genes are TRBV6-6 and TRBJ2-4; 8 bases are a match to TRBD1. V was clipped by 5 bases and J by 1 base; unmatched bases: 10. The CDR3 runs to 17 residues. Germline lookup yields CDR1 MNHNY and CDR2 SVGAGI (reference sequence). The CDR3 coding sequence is TGTGCCAGCAGTCGAAGCCGACAGGGGACGGCCAAAAACATTCAGTACTTC. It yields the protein CASSRSRQGTAKNIQYF.

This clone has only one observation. CDR3 sequence: CSASRDSNTEAFF. The CDR3 nucleotides are TGCAGTGCTAGTAGAGACAGCAACACTGAAGCTTTCTTT. The gene calls are TRBV20-1 and TRBJ1-1, with D possibly TRBD1 on 5 matching bases. Germline-derived CDR1 and CDR2 are DFQATT and SNEGSKA (reference sequence). Between the trimmed V and J ends, which lost 3 bases and 2 bases, there was a span of 10 bases. This CDR3 has 13 residues.

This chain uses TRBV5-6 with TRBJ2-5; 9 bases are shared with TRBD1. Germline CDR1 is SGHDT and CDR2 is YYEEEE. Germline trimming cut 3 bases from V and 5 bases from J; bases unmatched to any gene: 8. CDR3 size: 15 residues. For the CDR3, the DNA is TGTGCCAGCAGCTGGGACAGGGTTCTTGGGGAGACCCAGTACTTC. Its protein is CASSWDRVLGETQYF.